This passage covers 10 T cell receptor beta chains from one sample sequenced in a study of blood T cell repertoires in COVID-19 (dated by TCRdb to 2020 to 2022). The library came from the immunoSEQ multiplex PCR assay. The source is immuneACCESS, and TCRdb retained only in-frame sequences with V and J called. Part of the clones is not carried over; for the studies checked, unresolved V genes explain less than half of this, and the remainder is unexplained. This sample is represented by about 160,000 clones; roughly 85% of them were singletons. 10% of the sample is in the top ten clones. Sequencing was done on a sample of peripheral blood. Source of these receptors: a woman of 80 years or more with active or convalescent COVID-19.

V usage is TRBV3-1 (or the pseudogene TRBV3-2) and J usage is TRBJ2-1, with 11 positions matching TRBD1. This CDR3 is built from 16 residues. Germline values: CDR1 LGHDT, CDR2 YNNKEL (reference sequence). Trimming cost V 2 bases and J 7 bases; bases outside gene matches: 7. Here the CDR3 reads CASSQWTGGDRNEQFF. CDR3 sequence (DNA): TGTGCCAGCAGCCAATGGACAGGGGGCGACAGGAATGAGCAGTTCTTC.

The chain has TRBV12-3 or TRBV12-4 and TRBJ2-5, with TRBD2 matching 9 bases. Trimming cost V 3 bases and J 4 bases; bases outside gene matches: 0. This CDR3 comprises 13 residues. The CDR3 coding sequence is TGTGCCAGCAGTTTTAGCGGGGGAGAGACCCAGTACTTC. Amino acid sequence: CASSFSGGETQYF.

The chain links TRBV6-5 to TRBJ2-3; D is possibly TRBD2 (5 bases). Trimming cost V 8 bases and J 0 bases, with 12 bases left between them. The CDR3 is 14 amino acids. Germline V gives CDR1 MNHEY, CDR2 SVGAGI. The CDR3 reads CASRQTGSTDTQYF. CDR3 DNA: TGTGCCAGCCGCCAGACGGGGAGCACAGATACGCAGTATTTT.

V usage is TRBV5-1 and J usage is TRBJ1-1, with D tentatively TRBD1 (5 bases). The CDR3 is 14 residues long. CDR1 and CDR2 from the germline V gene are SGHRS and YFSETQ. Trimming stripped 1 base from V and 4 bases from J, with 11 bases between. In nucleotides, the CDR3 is TGCGCCAGCAGCTTGTTTGGGGCTAGCACTGAAGCTTTCTTT. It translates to CASSLFGASTEAFF.

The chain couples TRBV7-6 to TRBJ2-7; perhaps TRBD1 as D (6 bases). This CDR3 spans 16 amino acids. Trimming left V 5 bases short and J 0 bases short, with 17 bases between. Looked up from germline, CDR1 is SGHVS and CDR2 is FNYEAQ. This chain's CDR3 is CASSPQGSLTSYEQYF. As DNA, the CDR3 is TGTGCCAGCAGCCCCCAGGGGTCGCTGACCTCCTACGAGCAGTACTTC.

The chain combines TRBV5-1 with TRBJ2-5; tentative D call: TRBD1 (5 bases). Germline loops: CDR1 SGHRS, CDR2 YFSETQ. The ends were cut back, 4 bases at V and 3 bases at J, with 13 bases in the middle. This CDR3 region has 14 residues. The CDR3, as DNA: TGCGCCAGCAGCGAAGGGGCCGTGGAAGAGACCCAGTACTTC. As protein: CASSEGAVEETQYF.

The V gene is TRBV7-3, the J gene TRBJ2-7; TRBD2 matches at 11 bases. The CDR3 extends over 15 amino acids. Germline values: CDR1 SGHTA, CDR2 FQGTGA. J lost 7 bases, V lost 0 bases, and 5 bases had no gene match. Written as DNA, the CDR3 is TGTGCCAGCAGCTTAACTAGCGGGAGGGCCCAAGAGCAGTACTTC. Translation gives CASSLTSGRAQEQYF.

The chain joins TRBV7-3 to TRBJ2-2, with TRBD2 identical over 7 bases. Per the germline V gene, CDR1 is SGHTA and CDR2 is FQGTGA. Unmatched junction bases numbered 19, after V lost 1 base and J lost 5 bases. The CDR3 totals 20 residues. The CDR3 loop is CASSLKPLRTGEGRTGELFF. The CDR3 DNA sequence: TGTGCCAGCAGCTTAAAACCGCTACGGACGGGGGAGGGCCGAACCGGGGAGCTGTTTTTT.

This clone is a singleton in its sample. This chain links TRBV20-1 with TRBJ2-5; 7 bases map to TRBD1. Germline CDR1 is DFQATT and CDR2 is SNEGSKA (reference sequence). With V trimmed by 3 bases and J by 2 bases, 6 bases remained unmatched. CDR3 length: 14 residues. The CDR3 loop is CSASSHRGQETQYF. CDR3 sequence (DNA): TGCAGTGCTAGTTCTCACAGGGGACAAGAGACCCAGTACTTC.

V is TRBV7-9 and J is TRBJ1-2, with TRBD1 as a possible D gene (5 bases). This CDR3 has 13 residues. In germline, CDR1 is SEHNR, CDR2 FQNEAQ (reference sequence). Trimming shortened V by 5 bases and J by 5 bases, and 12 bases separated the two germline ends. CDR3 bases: TGTGCCAGCAGCCCAGACAGCCAGTATGGCTACACCTTC. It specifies CASSPDSQYGYTF.